This T cell receptor (beta chain) was sequenced for a study of T cells in Graves' hyperthyroidism and ophthalmopathy. This clonotype occurred many times. Amplification of TCR beta CDR3 regions was performed using RNA transcripts as template. HTBI primers drove first-round RT-PCR of the TCR CDR3. TCRdb ran MiXCR on the multiplex PCR reads and lists one entry per CDR3 protein. This table has a few hundred thousand distinct CDR3 sequences, roughly 13% appearing once. The CDR3 has 14 residues. The V gene's germline CDR1 is SGHRS and CDR2 YFSETQ. The ends were cut back, 0 bases at V and 1 base at J, with 7 bases in the middle.

Sequenced material: blood. The TCR sequence derives from a man aged 30 to 45 with Graves' hyperthyroidism that later progressed to Graves' ophthalmopathy. The rearrangement uses TRBV5-1 and TRBJ1-2, with unresolved D. The CDR3 DNA sequence: TGCGCCAGCAGCTTGGAACAGCTTAACTATGGCTACACCTTC. It is translated as CASSLEQLNYGYTF.